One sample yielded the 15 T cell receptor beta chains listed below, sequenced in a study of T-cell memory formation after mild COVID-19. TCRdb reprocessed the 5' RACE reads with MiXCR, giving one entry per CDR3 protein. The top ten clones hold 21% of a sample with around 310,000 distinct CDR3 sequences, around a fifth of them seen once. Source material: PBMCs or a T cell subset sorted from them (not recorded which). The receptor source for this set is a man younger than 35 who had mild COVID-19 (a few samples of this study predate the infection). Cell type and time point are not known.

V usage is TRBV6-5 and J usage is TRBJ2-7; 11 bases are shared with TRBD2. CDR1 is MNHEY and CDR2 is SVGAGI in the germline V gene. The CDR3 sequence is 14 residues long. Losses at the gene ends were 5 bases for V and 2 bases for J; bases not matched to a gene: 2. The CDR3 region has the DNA TGTGCCAGCAGTAAACTAGCGGGGGCCTACGAGCAGTACTTC. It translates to CASSKLAGAYEQYF.

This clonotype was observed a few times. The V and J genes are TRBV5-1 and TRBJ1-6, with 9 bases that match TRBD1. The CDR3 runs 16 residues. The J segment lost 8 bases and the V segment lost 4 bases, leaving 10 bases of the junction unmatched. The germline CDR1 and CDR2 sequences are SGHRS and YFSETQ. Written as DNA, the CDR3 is TGCGCCAGCAGCCCCCGGGACAGGGCGGAATATTCACCCCTCCACTTT. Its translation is CASSPRDRAEYSPLHF.

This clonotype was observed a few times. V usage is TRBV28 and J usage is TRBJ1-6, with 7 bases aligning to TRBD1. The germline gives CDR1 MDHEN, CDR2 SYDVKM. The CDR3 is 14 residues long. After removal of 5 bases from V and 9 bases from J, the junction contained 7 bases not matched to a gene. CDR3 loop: CASSADRTFSPLHF. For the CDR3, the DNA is TGTGCCAGCAGTGCGGACAGGACATTTTCACCCCTCCACTTT.

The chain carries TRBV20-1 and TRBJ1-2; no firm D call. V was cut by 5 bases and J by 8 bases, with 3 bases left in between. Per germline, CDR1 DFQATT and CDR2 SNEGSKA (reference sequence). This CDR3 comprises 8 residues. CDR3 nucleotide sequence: TGCAGTGCTCGCGGCTACACCTTC. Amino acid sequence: CSARGYTF.

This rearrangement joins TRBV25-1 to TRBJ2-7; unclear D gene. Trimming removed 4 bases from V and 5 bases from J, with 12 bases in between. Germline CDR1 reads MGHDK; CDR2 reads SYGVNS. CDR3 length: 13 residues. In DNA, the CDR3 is TGTGCCAGCAGTGGGCCCTTGTCCCACGAGCAGTACGTC. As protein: CASSGPLSHEQYV.

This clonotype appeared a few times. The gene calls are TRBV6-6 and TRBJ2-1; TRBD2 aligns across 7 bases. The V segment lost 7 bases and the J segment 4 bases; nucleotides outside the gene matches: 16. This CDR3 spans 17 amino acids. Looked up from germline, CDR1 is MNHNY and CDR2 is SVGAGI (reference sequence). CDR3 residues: CASKIRPVAGSYNEQFF. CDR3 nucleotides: TGTGCCAGCAAAATCCGGCCGGTAGCGGGTTCATACAATGAGCAGTTCTTC.

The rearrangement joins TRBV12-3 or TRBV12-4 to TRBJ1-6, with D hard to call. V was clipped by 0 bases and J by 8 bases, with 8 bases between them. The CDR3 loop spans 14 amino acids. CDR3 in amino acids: CASSLAGGDSPLHF. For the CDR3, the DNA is TGTGCCAGCAGTTTAGCGGGAGGTGATTCACCCCTCCACTTT.

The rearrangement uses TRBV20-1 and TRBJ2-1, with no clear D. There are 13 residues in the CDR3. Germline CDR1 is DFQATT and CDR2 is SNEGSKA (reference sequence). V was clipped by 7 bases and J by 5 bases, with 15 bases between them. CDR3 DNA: TGCAGTGTCCCAGTGACGCTTAACAATGAGCAGTTCTTC. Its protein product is CSVPVTLNNEQFF.

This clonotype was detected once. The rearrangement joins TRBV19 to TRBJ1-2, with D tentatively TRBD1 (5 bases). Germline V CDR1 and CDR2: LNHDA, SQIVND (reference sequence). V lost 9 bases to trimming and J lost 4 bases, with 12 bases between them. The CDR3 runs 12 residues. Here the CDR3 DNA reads TGTGCCAGCCTAAGCGGGGGCTATGGCTACACCTTC. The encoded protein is CASLSGGYGYTF.

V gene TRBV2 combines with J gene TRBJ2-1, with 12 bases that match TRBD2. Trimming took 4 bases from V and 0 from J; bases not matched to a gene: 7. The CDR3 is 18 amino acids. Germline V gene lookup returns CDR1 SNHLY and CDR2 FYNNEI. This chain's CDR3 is CASSVPSGGGISYNEQFF. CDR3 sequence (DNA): TGTGCCAGCAGTGTGCCTAGCGGGGGGGGTATCTCCTACAATGAGCAGTTCTTC.

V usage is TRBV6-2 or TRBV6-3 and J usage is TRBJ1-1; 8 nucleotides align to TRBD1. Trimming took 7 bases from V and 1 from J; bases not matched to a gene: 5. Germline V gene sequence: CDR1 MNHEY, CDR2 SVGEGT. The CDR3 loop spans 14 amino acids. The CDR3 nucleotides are TGTGCCAGCACTTGGACAGGGAGGAACACTGAAGCTTTCTTT. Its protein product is CASTWTGRNTEAFF.

CDR3 DNA: TGCGCCAGCAGCTTGGTGACCTCCCACTACGAGCAGTACTTC. Translated: CASSLVTSHYEQYF. J is TRBJ2-7 and V is TRBV5-1; D gene uncertain. The CDR3 extends over 14 amino acids. Per germline, CDR1 SGHRS and CDR2 YFSETQ. With 0 bases removed from V and 3 bases from J, the gap between germline ends came to 10 bases.

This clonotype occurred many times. The CDR3: CASSLRQSGVAKNIQYF. CDR3 in DNA: TGTGCCAGCAGCCTACGGCAGTCGGGTGTAGCCAAAAACATTCAGTACTTC. This chain connects TRBV7-2 to TRBJ2-4; D not resolved. The CDR3 covers 17 residues. V was shortened by 5 bases and J by 0 bases, with 17 bases between the two germline ends. The germline CDR1 and CDR2 sequences are SGHTA and FQGNSA.

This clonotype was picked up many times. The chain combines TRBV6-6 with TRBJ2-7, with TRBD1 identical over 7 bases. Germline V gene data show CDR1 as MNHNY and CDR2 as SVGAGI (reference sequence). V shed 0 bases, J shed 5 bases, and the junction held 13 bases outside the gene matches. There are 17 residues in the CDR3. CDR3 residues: CASSYSGPQGVYHEQYF. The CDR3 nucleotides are TGTGCCAGCAGTTACTCGGGGCCCCAGGGGGTTTACCACGAGCAGTACTTC.

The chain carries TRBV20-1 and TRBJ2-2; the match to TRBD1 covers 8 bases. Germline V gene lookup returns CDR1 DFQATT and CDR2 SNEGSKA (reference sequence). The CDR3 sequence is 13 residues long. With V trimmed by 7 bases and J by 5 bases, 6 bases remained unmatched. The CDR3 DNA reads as TGCAGTGTCGACAGGGGAACGACCGGGGAGCTGTTTTTT. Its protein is CSVDRGTTGELFF.